The clone carrying this T cell receptor (beta chain) has only one observation. Its specificity is unknown. The data stem from a study of shared clonotypes between healthy human individuals. Whole-study context: Plates per donor: three CD4 naive, three CD4 memory, two CD8 naive, one CD8 memory.

Cells designated naive CD8 were CD45RO-negative and were positively selected for CCR7, with terminally differentiated effector memory CD45RA+ cells excluded. V dropped 4 bases and J dropped 3 bases, with 16 bases sitting between them. The CDR3 is 16 residues long. Germline CDR1 reads MDHEN; CDR2 reads SYDVKM. Produced via immunoSEQ multiplex PCR; TCRdb's table is partial and in-frame only. Of around 610,000 clones in the sample, roughly 95% were seen once. Findings and limits, study-wide: Sampling involved blood alone; tissue repertoires likely differ.

The sequenced sample consisted of naive CD8+ T cells sorted from blood. This TCR derives from a woman in her thirties in good health. The chain is built from TRBV28 and TRBJ2-1; perhaps TRBD2 as D (6 bases). This CDR3 is CASSSSLAKNYNEQFF. The CDR3 nucleotides read TGTGCCAGCAGTTCCTCCCTAGCGAAGAACTACAATGAGCAGTTCTTC.